This T cell receptor beta chain comes out of a study of STAT3 mutations in large granular lymphocyte leukemia. As to this clone: Its target is not known.

Whole-study findings and limits: At least one immunodominant TCR beta clonotype appeared in every T-cell large granular lymphocyte leukemia patient. A small but highly pathogenic clone may have been missed.

TCRbeta libraries averaged around 39,000 productive templates per sample. The repertoire was sequenced with immunoSEQ multiplex PCR; TCRdb's copy has only in-frame clones and lacks some. The sample has some 13,000 clones; roughly 88% are singletons. From germline, CDR1 is MDHEN and CDR2 SYDVKM. This CDR3 is built from 11 residues. Trimming pared 7 bases from V and 5 bases from J, leaving 6 bases between. V gene TRBV28 combines with J gene TRBJ1-5; D unclear. Input material: PBMCs. The sequence came from a human donor with T large granular lymphocyte leukemia. Some clones in this sample may be carry-over from other donors' samples. The CDR3 coding sequence is TGTGCCAGCAACACTTATCAGCCCCAGCATTTT. It translates to CASNTYQPQHF.